Listed below are T cell receptor beta chains from one sample, sequenced in a study of human T cells and chemical hapten exposure. One entry per CDR3 protein results from TCRdb running MiXCR on the 5' RACE reads. Of about 80,000 distinct CDR3 sequences in the sample, 7.7% were seen once. Receptors were obtained from a male donor in good health. CDR3s include the opening cysteine and the closing phenylalanine or tryptophan. The D gene is left open where the match is weak. Some rows have no size entry. The others give once, few or many, or a class for an expanded clone.

j_gene: TRBJ2-2
abundance: -
v_gene: TRBV11-2
d_gene: -
CDR3nt: TGTGCCAGCAGCTTAGGCCCCATGGGGGGCGGGGAGCTGTTTTTT
CDR3aa: CASSLGPMGGGELFF

j_gene: TRBJ2-5
abundance: many
v_gene: TRBV7-8
d_gene: -
CDR3nt: TGTGCCAGCAGCCCCCCCGGGCTCGGGCAAGAGACCCAGTACTTC
CDR3aa: CASSPPGLGQETQYF

j_gene: TRBJ1-1
abundance: -
v_gene: TRBV30
d_gene: -
CDR3nt: TGTGCCTGGAGTCTAATGTTATCCGGGGCCGGCGAAGCTTTCTTT
CDR3aa: CAWSLMLSGAGEAFF

j_gene: TRBJ1-2
abundance: many
v_gene: TRBV7-2
d_gene: -
CDR3nt: TGTGCCAGCACTCCACCGGGGGGGACTGCTAGCTATGGCTACACCTTC
CDR3aa: CASTPPGGTASYGYTF

j_gene: TRBJ1-1
abundance: many
v_gene: TRBV6-7
d_gene: -
CDR3nt: TGTGCCAGCAGTTACACAGAGAACAGGGAGGGTGAAGCTTTCTTT
CDR3aa: CASSYTENREGEAFF

j_gene: TRBJ1-1
abundance: many
v_gene: TRBV29-1
d_gene: -
CDR3nt: TGCAGCGACCATCCTGAAGCTTTCTTT
CDR3aa: CSDHPEAFF

j_gene: TRBJ1-2
abundance: -
v_gene: TRBV12-3/TRBV12-4
d_gene: TRBD1
CDR3nt: TGTGCCAGCAGTAACGGACAGGGTAACTATGGCTACACCTTC
CDR3aa: CASSNGQGNYGYTF

j_gene: TRBJ1-6
abundance: -
v_gene: TRBV27
d_gene: -
CDR3nt: TGTGCCAGCAGTTTACTCGGGTCGCCTGATAATTCACCCCTCCACTTT
CDR3aa: CASSLLGSPDNSPLHF

j_gene: TRBJ2-7
abundance: -
v_gene: TRBV29-1
d_gene: -
CDR3nt: TGCAGCGTTGAAAACCCAGCAACCTACGAGCAGTACTTC
CDR3aa: CSVENPATYEQYF

j_gene: TRBJ1-5
abundance: many
v_gene: TRBV7-2
d_gene: TRBD1
CDR3nt: TGTGCCAGCAGCTTCGCAGGGACAGGGTCCGTAATCCAGCCCCAGCATTTT
CDR3aa: CASSFAGTGSVIQPQHF

j_gene: TRBJ1-1
abundance: -
v_gene: TRBV11-2
d_gene: TRBD1
CDR3nt: TGTGCCAGCAGCTTCCCGACAGGGGGGACGATGAACACTGAAGCTTTCTTT
CDR3aa: CASSFPTGGTMNTEAFF

j_gene: TRBJ1-1
abundance: few
v_gene: TRBV4-1
d_gene: TRBD1
CDR3nt: TGCGCCAGCAGCCGGGGACAGACCGGCTTGAACACTGAAGCTTTCTTT
CDR3aa: CASSRGQTGLNTEAFF

j_gene: TRBJ2-1
abundance: -
v_gene: TRBV12-3/TRBV12-4
d_gene: TRBD2
CDR3nt: TGTGCCAGCACTTTAAGACTAGCGGGGGGGCCTGACAAGCAGTTCTTC
CDR3aa: CASTLRLAGGPDKQFF

j_gene: TRBJ2-3
abundance: few
v_gene: TRBV7-2
d_gene: TRBD2
CDR3nt: TGTGCCAGCAGCCGTCGGACTAGCGGGGGGCCTAGACTAAGCTCGGGCACAGATACGCAGTATTTT
CDR3aa: CASSRRTSGGPRLSSGTDTQYF

j_gene: TRBJ2-7
abundance: few
v_gene: TRBV29-1
d_gene: -
CDR3nt: TGCAGCGTTTCCGAAGGGGTCGAGCAGTACTTC
CDR3aa: CSVSEGVEQYF

j_gene: TRBJ2-3
abundance: many
v_gene: TRBV12-3/TRBV12-4
d_gene: -
CDR3nt: TGTGCCAGCAGCCTAGGGGCCCCCACAGATACGCAGTATTTT
CDR3aa: CASSLGAPTDTQYF

j_gene: TRBJ2-5
abundance: -
v_gene: TRBV12-3/TRBV12-4
d_gene: TRBD2
CDR3nt: TGTGCCAGCAGTTTCGGCGGGAGGGCCATGAAGACCCAGTACTTC
CDR3aa: CASSFGGRAMKTQYF

j_gene: TRBJ2-7
abundance: few
v_gene: TRBV12-3/TRBV12-4
d_gene: -
CDR3nt: TGTGCCAGCAGTCTTACTCAGGAATCCTACGAGCAGTACTTC
CDR3aa: CASSLTQESYEQYF

j_gene: TRBJ2-3
abundance: many
v_gene: TRBV29-1
d_gene: -
CDR3nt: TGCAGCGTTGAAAGGGTGACGGGCGGCACAGATACGCAGTATTTT
CDR3aa: CSVERVTGGTDTQYF

j_gene: TRBJ1-5
abundance: many
v_gene: TRBV5-5
d_gene: TRBD1
CDR3nt: TGTGCCAGCAGCATACAGGGGAGCAATCAGCCCCAGCATTTT
CDR3aa: CASSIQGSNQPQHF

j_gene: TRBJ2-2
abundance: few
v_gene: TRBV27
d_gene: -
CDR3nt: TGTGCCAGCAGCAGAACTTTAACCGGGGAGCTGTTTTTT
CDR3aa: CASSRTLTGELFF

j_gene: TRBJ2-5
abundance: many
v_gene: TRBV29-1
d_gene: TRBD2
CDR3nt: TGCAGCGTGACTAGCGGGTCGCAAGAGACCCAGTACTTC
CDR3aa: CSVTSGSQETQYF

j_gene: TRBJ1-5
abundance: few
v_gene: TRBV6-2/TRBV6-3
d_gene: -
CDR3nt: TGTGCCAGCAGATCCAGGGGAAGCAATCAGCCCCAGCATTTT
CDR3aa: CASRSRGSNQPQHF

j_gene: TRBJ2-5
abundance: few
v_gene: TRBV20-1
d_gene: TRBD2
CDR3nt: TGCAGTGCTAGCTCTAGCGGGTACCAAGAGACCCAGTACTTC
CDR3aa: CSASSSGYQETQYF

j_gene: TRBJ1-5
abundance: -
v_gene: TRBV27
d_gene: -
CDR3nt: TGTGCCAGCAGTTTATTTGGGGACGGGCAGCCCCAGCATTTT
CDR3aa: CASSLFGDGQPQHF

j_gene: TRBJ2-7
abundance: -
v_gene: TRBV7-2
d_gene: TRBD2
CDR3nt: TGTGCCAGCAGCCCAGAACATAAAGCGGGAGGCCCAGGCTACGAGCAGTACTTC
CDR3aa: CASSPEHKAGGPGYEQYF

j_gene: TRBJ1-1
abundance: -
v_gene: TRBV12-2
d_gene: -
CDR3nt: TGTGCAAGTCGCTTAGCTTTGGGGGACACTGAAGCTTTCTTT
CDR3aa: CASRLALGDTEAFF

j_gene: TRBJ2-3
abundance: few
v_gene: TRBV30
d_gene: TRBD1
CDR3nt: TGTGCCTGTGCCGACAGGGGATCAGATACGCAGTATTTT
CDR3aa: CACADRGSDTQYF

j_gene: TRBJ2-7
abundance: -
v_gene: TRBV10-3
d_gene: TRBD2
CDR3nt: TGTGCCATCAGTGGTCTAGCGGGAGGGCTGTACGAGCAGTACTTC
CDR3aa: CAISGLAGGLYEQYF

j_gene: TRBJ2-4
abundance: many
v_gene: TRBV20-1
d_gene: TRBD2
CDR3nt: TGCAGTGCTAGACCAGCGGGGTCGGGGATGTACTTC
CDR3aa: CSARPAGSGMYF

j_gene: TRBJ2-7
abundance: -
v_gene: TRBV10-3
d_gene: TRBD2
CDR3nt: TGTGCCATCACGGAGGCGGGAGGAGGGTCCGAGCAGTACTTC
CDR3aa: CAITEAGGGSEQYF

j_gene: TRBJ1-1
abundance: many
v_gene: TRBV4-1
d_gene: -
CDR3nt: TGCGCCAGCAGCCAGCAGGGTCTTACCGAAGCTTTCTTT
CDR3aa: CASSQQGLTEAFF

j_gene: TRBJ2-3
abundance: -
v_gene: TRBV6-6
d_gene: TRBD2
CDR3nt: TGTGCCAGCAGTTACCCACTAGCGGGGGGCACAGATACGCAGTATTTT
CDR3aa: CASSYPLAGGTDTQYF

j_gene: TRBJ1-5
abundance: -
v_gene: TRBV15
d_gene: -
CDR3nt: TGTGCCACCAGCAGAGATCTAACAGGCAATCAGCCCCAGCATTTT
CDR3aa: CATSRDLTGNQPQHF

j_gene: TRBJ2-7
abundance: -
v_gene: TRBV19
d_gene: -
CDR3nt: TGTGCCAGTAGTACGCGGACCCCCCACGAGCAGTACTTC
CDR3aa: CASSTRTPHEQYF

j_gene: TRBJ1-5
abundance: few
v_gene: TRBV7-2
d_gene: -
CDR3nt: TGTGCCAGCAGCGCGAACTCCGGCAATCAGCCCCAGCATTTT
CDR3aa: CASSANSGNQPQHF

j_gene: TRBJ2-5
abundance: many
v_gene: TRBV7-9
d_gene: -
CDR3nt: TGTGCCAGCACCAGAAAGGACAGCCTAACTCGGGGGACCCAGTACTTC
CDR3aa: CASTRKDSLTRGTQYF

j_gene: TRBJ2-5
abundance: -
v_gene: TRBV10-3
d_gene: TRBD2
CDR3nt: TGTGCCATCAGCCAACCCCTGGGGGGGACTGAGCAAGAGACCCAGTACTTC
CDR3aa: CAISQPLGGTEQETQYF